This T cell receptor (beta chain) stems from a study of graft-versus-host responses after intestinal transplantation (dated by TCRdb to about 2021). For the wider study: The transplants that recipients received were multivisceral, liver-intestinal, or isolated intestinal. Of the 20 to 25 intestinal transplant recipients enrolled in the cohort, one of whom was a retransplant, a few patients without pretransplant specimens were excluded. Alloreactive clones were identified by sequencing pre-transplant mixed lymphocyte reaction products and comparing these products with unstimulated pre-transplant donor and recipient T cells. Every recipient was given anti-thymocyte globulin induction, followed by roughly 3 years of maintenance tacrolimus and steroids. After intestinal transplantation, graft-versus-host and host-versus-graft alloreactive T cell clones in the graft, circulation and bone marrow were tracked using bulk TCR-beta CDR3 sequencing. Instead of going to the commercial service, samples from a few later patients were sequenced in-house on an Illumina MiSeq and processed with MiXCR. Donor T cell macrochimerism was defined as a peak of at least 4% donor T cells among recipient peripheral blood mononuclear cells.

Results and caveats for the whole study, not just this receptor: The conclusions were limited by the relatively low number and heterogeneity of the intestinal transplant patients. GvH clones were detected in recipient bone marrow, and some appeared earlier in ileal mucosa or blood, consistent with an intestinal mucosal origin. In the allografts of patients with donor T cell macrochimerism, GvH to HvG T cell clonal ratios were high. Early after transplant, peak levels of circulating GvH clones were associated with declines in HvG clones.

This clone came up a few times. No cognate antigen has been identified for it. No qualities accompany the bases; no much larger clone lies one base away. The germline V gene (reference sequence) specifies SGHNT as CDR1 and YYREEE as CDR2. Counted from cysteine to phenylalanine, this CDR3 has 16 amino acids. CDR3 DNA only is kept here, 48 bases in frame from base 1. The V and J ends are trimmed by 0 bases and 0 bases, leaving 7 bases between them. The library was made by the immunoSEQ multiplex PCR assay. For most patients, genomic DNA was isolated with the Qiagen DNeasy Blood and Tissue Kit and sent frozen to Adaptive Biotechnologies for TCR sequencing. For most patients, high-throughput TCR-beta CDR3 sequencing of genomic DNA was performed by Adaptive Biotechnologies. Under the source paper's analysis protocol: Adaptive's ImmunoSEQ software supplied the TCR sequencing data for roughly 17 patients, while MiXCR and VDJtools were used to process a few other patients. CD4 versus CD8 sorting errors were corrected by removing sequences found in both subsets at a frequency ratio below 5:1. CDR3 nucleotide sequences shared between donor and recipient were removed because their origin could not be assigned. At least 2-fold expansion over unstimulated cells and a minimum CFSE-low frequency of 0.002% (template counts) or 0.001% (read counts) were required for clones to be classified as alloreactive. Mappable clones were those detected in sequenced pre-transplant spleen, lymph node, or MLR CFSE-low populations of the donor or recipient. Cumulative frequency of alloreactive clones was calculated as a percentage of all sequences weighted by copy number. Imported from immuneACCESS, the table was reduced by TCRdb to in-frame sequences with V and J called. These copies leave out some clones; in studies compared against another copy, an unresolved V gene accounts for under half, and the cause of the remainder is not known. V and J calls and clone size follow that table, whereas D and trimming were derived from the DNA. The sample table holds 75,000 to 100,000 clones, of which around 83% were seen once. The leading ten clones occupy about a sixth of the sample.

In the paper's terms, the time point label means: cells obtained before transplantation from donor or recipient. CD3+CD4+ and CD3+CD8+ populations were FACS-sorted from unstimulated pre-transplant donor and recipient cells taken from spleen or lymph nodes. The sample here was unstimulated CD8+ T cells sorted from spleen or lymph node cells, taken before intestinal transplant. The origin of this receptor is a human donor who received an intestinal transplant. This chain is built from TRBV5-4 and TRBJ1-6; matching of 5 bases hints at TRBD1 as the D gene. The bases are TGTGCCAGCAGCTTGGACAGGAGCTCCTATAATTCACCCCTCCACTTT. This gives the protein CASSLDRSSYNSPLHF.